The 14 T cell receptor beta chains given below trace back to one sample, sequenced in a study of blood T cell repertoires in COVID-19. The table came from immunoSEQ multiplex PCR; TCRdb's copy has only in-frame clones and leaves some out. This sample has around 170,000 clones, with roughly four fifths found just once. The sample taken for sequencing was peripheral blood. The receptors originated from a man under 40 with active or convalescent COVID-19.

V is TRBV6-5 and J is TRBJ2-5; the match to TRBD2 covers 10 bases. The junction had 10 bases not matched to a gene; V was cut back by 8 bases and J by 4 bases. The CDR3 sequence is 15 residues long. Looked up from germline, CDR1 is MNHEY and CDR2 is SVGAGI. The CDR3 region has the DNA TGTGCCAGCCGACTAGCGGGCGGTCGATCAGAGACCCAGTACTTC. This translates into CASRLAGGRSETQYF.

This clone was picked up a small number of times. The rearrangement links TRBV12-5 to TRBJ1-5; TRBD1 matches at 7 bases. The CDR3 is made up of 15 amino acids. Germline-derived CDR1 and CDR2 are LGHNT and FRNRAP. The trim removed 7 bases at V and 7 bases at J, leaving 13 bases unmatched. CDR3 residues: CASDSPTGLGQPQHF. The CDR3 DNA is TGTGCTAGTGACTCCCCGACAGGGCTTGGACAGCCCCAGCATTTT. Looking up the rest from reference TRBV12-5 and TRBJ1-5 gives the full variable domain: DARVTQTPRHKVTEMGQEVTMRCQPILGHNTVFWYRQTMMQGLELLAYFRNRAPLDDSGMPKDRFSAEMPDATLATLKIQPSEPRDSAVYFCASDSPTGLGQPQHFGDGTRLSIL.

V and J are TRBV4-2 and TRBJ1-2; the D gene is possibly TRBD1 (5 bases). The CDR3 is made up of 14 amino acids. The V and J ends lost 0 bases and 8 bases respectively, with 13 bases between them. The V gene's germline CDR1 is LGHNA and CDR2 YNFKEQ. The CDR3 loop reads CASSQDTGLGGYTF. The CDR3, as DNA: TGTGCCAGCAGCCAAGATACGGGACTGGGGGGCTACACCTTC.

CDR3 DNA: TGTGCCAGCAAGTGGGGGGAGACAACAAACTATGGCTACACCTTC. Amino acid sequence: CASKWGETTNYGYTF. The chain has TRBV2 and TRBJ1-2, with TRBD1 as a possible D gene (5 bases). The CDR3 is 15 amino acids. CDR1 SNHLY and CDR2 FYNNEI come from the germline V gene. V was cut by 7 bases and J by 2 bases, with 17 bases left in between. Drawing the rest from reference TRBV2 and TRBJ1-2, the complete variable domain is EPEVTQTPSHQVTQMGQEVILRCVPISNHLYFYWYRQILGQKVEFLVSFYNNEISEKSEIFDDQFSVERPDGSNFTLKIRSTKLEDSAMYFCASKWGETTNYGYTFGSGTRLTVV.

The genes are TRBV30 and TRBJ2-3, with a weak D call TRBD2 (6 bases). There are 16 residues in the CDR3. CDR1 and CDR2 (germline): GTSNPN, SVGIG (reference sequence). V was cut by 2 bases and J by 3 bases, with 18 bases left in between. CDR3 DNA: TGTGCCTGGAGTAGTAGTCGTGGAGGGAGGACAGATACGCAGTATTTT. As protein: CAWSSSRGGRTDTQYF.

This sequence joins TRBV12-3 or TRBV12-4 and TRBJ2-7; TRBD1 agrees at 7 bases. This CDR3 is built from 13 residues. Trimming took 8 bases from V and 4 from J; bases not matched to a gene: 8. The CDR3 DNA follows: TGTGCCAGCGCTCGACAGGGCGTTTACGAGCAGTACGTC. Encoded protein: CASARQGVYEQYV.

V gene TRBV5-1 combines with J gene TRBJ1-2; a possible D gene is TRBD1 (6 bases). The CDR3 has 15 residues. Germline assignment: CDR1 SGHRS and CDR2 YFSETQ. V lost 0 bases and J 8 bases, leaving 17 bases between the germline ends. The CDR3 is CASSLAEDSFVGYTF. The CDR3 bases are TGCGCCAGCAGCTTGGCCGAGGACAGCTTCGTAGGCTACACCTTC.

This rearrangement joins TRBV6-5 to TRBJ1-5; 8 bases are shared with TRBD1. V shed 5 bases, J shed 8 bases, and the junction held 5 bases outside the gene matches. Germline V CDR1 and CDR2: MNHEY, SVGAGI. The CDR3 has 13 amino acids. The CDR3, as DNA: TGTGCCAGCAGTCATGGGACAGGCGAGCCCCAGCATTTT. Protein product: CASSHGTGEPQHF.

The chain has TRBV24-1 and TRBJ1-5; possible D gene TRBD1, 5 bases. The CDR3 totals 13 residues. CDR1 is KGHDR, CDR2 SFDVKD, per germline. The V and J ends lost 2 bases and 10 bases respectively, with 11 bases between them. The CDR3 loop is CATSDSYGHPQHF. The CDR3 DNA sequence: TGTGCCACCAGTGATTCCTACGGACATCCCCAGCATTTT.

J is TRBJ2-1 and V is TRBV27, with 9 bases fitting TRBD2. This CDR3 contains 16 residues. Germline V gives CDR1 MNHEY, CDR2 SMNVEV (reference sequence). The ends lost 6 bases at V and 5 bases at J; junction bases unmatched: 11. The CDR3 DNA reads as TGTGCCAGCAGGACCCTTGGACTAGCGCCCCACAATGAGCAGTTCTTC. Amino acids: CASRTLGLAPHNEQFF.

In DNA form, the CDR3 reads TGTGCCAGCAGTGAATCTACAGGGCCTCATGGCTACACCTTC. It encodes CASSESTGPHGYTF. The chain has TRBV6-1 and TRBJ1-2; a possible D gene is TRBD1 (6 bases). Germline loops: CDR1 MNHNS, CDR2 SASEGT. CDR3 length: 14 amino acids. Trimming shortened V by 2 bases and J by 6 bases, and 13 bases separated the two germline ends.

The chain employs TRBV6-7 and TRBJ2-3; TRBD2 matches at 8 bases. TRBV6-7 is known as an ORF, though its function is uncertain. V shed 0 bases, J shed 2 bases, and the junction held 10 bases outside the gene matches. The CDR3 runs to 18 residues. CDR3: CASSYSPTSGHLTDTQYF. The CDR3 DNA reads TGTGCCAGCAGTTACTCCCCAACTAGCGGCCATCTCACAGATACGCAGTATTTT.

The J gene is TRBJ2-7, the V gene TRBV11-3; D is undetermined. The CDR3 extends over 15 amino acids. The V and J ends lost 6 bases and 2 bases respectively, with 17 bases between them. From germline, CDR1 is SGHNT and CDR2 YENEEA. This CDR3 is CASRSPTLAPYEQYF. CDR3 DNA sequence: TGTGCCAGCAGGTCCCCCACCTTGGCCCCCTACGAGCAGTACTTC.

The chain recombines TRBV24-1 with TRBJ2-1; 9 bases agree with TRBD2. This CDR3 has 16 residues. With V trimmed by 4 bases and J by 3 bases, 6 bases remained unmatched. Germline lookup yields CDR1 KGHDR and CDR2 SFDVKD. CDR3 residues: CATSDPSGRNYNEQFF. The CDR3 DNA follows: TGTGCCACCAGTGACCCCAGCGGGAGGAACTACAATGAGCAGTTCTTC.